The rows below give T cell receptor beta chains drawn from one sample of a study of cytomegalovirus exposure and HLA in healthy donors. Some clones are missing from TCRdb's copy, which holds only in-frame ones; the method was immunoSEQ multiplex PCR. The sample holds around 200,000 clones, 70% to 90% seen once. Sequenced: PBMCs. These receptors came from a woman aged 25 to 39 in good health and CMV-seronegative. The CDR3 runs from the conserved cysteine through the conserved F or W. D genes are given only for firm matches. The listing skips clone size in some rows; elsewhere it reads once, few, many or a size class.

cdr3_aa cdr3_nt j_call v_call clone_size d_call
CASSLAGRNYGYTF TGTGCCAGCAGCTTAGCCGGGAGAAACTATGGCTACACCTTC TRBJ1-2 TRBV7-2 - -
CAISGTENQPQHF TGTGCCATCAGTGGGACTGAGAATCAGCCCCAGCATTTT TRBJ1-5 TRBV10-3 - -
CSAPLSLNEQFF TGCAGCGCCCCCCTATCCCTCAATGAGCAGTTCTTC TRBJ2-1 TRBV29-1 once -
CASSDRNTEAFF TGCGCCAGCAGTGACCGGAACACTGAAGCTTTCTTT TRBJ1-1 TRBV10-2 - -
CASSPGPGLVLYEQYF TGTGCCAGCAGCCCGGGCCCGGGACTAGTTCTGTACGAGCAGTACTTC TRBJ2-7 TRBV5-4 - TRBD2
CASSPWALSGANVLTF TGTGCCAGCAGCCCCTGGGCACTCTCTGGGGCCAACGTCCTGACTTTC TRBJ2-6 TRBV9 few -
CASSHPQREWEETQYF TGTGCCAGCAGCCATCCCCAACGGGAGTGGGAAGAGACCCAGTACTTC TRBJ2-5 TRBV7-3 - -
CASSWNSGRANTQYF TGTGCCAGCAGCTGGAATAGCGGCCGGGCGAATACGCAGTATTTT TRBJ2-3 TRBV7-2 - -
CARHTRTSGGETQYF TGTGCCAGACACACCCGGACTAGCGGGGGAGAGACCCAGTACTTC TRBJ2-5 TRBV6-4 - TRBD2
CASSSTGELTGELFF TGTGCTAGCAGCTCCACAGGGGAGCTCACCGGGGAGCTGTTTTTT TRBJ2-2 TRBV7-7 - TRBD1
CASSPRSGAQNYEQYF TGTGCCAGCAGCCCAAGAAGCGGTGCGCAGAACTACGAGCAGTACTTC TRBJ2-7 TRBV5-4 - -
CASNLRSVYPTEAFF TGTGCCAGCAACCTCCGCTCGGTGTATCCCACTGAAGCTTTCTTT TRBJ1-1 TRBV13 - -
CASSSLDFNEQFF TGTGCCAGTAGTAGTCTAGATTTCAATGAGCAGTTCTTC TRBJ2-1 TRBV19 - -
CAIRTSGRGGEQFF TGTGCCATCAGAACTAGCGGGAGGGGTGGTGAGCAGTTCTTC TRBJ2-1 TRBV10-3 once TRBD2
CASSGLAGGRTDTQYF TGTGCCAGCAGCGGACTAGCGGGAGGCCGCACAGATACGCAGTATTTT TRBJ2-3 TRBV9 - TRBD2
CASSDIGRGGLETQYF TGTGCCAGCAGTGATATAGGTAGAGGGGGCCTAGAGACCCAGTACTTC TRBJ2-5 TRBV28 - TRBD1
CSSSLQGHGTEAFF TGTTCCAGCAGCTTGCAGGGCCACGGGACTGAAGCTTTCTTT TRBJ1-1 TRBV7-9 - -
CASSWAPGGTTQYF TGTGCCAGCAGCTGGGCCCCCGGGGGGACGACCCAGTACTTC TRBJ2-5 TRBV7-8 few TRBD2
CASSEALAGGLNEQFF TGTGCCAGCAGTGAAGCCCTAGCGGGAGGGCTAAATGAGCAGTTCTTC TRBJ2-1 TRBV6-1 - TRBD2
CASGSAGRHGYTF TGCGCCAGCGGGTCGGCAGGGCGGCATGGCTACACCTTC TRBJ1-2 TRBV10-2 - -
CASSFMTGYQETQYF TGTGCCAGCAGCTTCATGACAGGGTACCAAGAGACCCAGTACTTC TRBJ2-5 TRBV11-3 - TRBD1
CASSLTSLAGVGEQFF TGTGCCAGCAGCTTAACGTCCCTAGCGGGAGTGGGTGAGCAGTTCTTC TRBJ2-1 TRBV7-3 few TRBD2
CASSYGGRPTDTQYF TGTGCCAGCAGTTACGGGGGGAGGCCCACAGATACGCAGTATTTT TRBJ2-3 TRBV6-5 - -
CASSLIVGGYPDTQYF TGCGCCAGCAGCTTGATTGTGGGAGGGTACCCAGATACGCAGTATTTT TRBJ2-3 TRBV5-1 few TRBD2
CASSPGYSSYNEQFF TGTGCCAGCAGCCCCGGTTATAGCTCCTACAATGAGCAGTTCTTC TRBJ2-1 TRBV7-2 - -
CASYTGNYGYTF TGTGCCAGCTATACGGGGAACTATGGCTACACCTTC TRBJ1-2 TRBV6-5 - -
CASSDGQGPHNEQFF TGCGCCAGCAGTGACGGGCAGGGCCCCCACAATGAGCAGTTCTTC TRBJ2-1 TRBV10-1 - -
CASSPSGTGNEKLFF TGTGCCAGCAGCCCCTCAGGGACTGGTAATGAAAAACTGTTTTTT TRBJ1-4 TRBV6-6 - -
CASSLGTGETDTQYF TGCGCCAGCAGCCTGGGGACAGGGGAGACAGATACGCAGTATTTT TRBJ2-3 TRBV5-1 - TRBD1
CASSSRPETDTQYF TGTGCCAGCAGTTCAAGGCCGGAGACAGATACGCAGTATTTT TRBJ2-3 TRBV27 - -
CAISENRGEKLFF TGTGCCATCAGTGAAAACAGGGGTGAAAAACTGTTTTTT TRBJ1-4 TRBV10-3 - TRBD1
CASSSQGGGNTIYF TGTGCCAGCAGCTCTCAGGGGGGTGGAAACACCATATATTTT TRBJ1-3 TRBV7-8 - TRBD1
CASSLLAGGPSAYEQYF TGCGCCAGCAGCTTACTAGCGGGAGGGCCATCCGCCTACGAGCAGTACTTC TRBJ2-7 TRBV5-1 - TRBD2
CASSLLPWQGRDKLFF TGTGCCAGCAGTCTCCTACCGTGGCAGGGGAGAGACAAACTGTTTTTT TRBJ1-4 TRBV27 - -
CASTFQETQYF TGTGCCAGCACCTTCCAAGAGACCCAGTACTTC TRBJ2-5 TRBV27 - -
CATKGLGVGEQFF TGTGCCACAAAGGGACTAGGAGTCGGCGAGCAGTTCTTC TRBJ2-1 TRBV28 - TRBD2
CASSLVPGTQYF TGTGCCAGCAGCCTAGTTCCAGGGACCCAGTACTTC TRBJ2-5 TRBV11-2 - -
CASSLGDGTEAFF TGCGCCAGCAGCTTAGGGGATGGCACTGAAGCTTTCTTT TRBJ1-1 TRBV5-1 - -
CASRPRMGGPGANVLTF TGTGCCAGCAGACCGCGAATGGGGGGGCCTGGGGCCAACGTCCTGACTTTC TRBJ2-6 TRBV28 - -
CASRLSSNSNTGELFF TGCGCCAGCAGACTGAGTTCAAACTCGAACACCGGGGAGCTGTTTTTT TRBJ2-2 TRBV5-1 - -
CASSPGQGALEQYF TGCGCCAGCAGCCCAGGACAGGGGGCGCTTGAGCAGTACTTC TRBJ2-7 TRBV5-1 - TRBD1
CASSVGDRAEKLFF TGTGCCAGCAGCGTAGGAGACAGGGCTGAAAAACTGTTTTTT TRBJ1-4 TRBV9 - TRBD1
CASSLPGALGTTDTQYF TGTGCCAGCAGCCTCCCTGGGGCTCTCGGAACCACAGATACGCAGTATTTT TRBJ2-3 TRBV5-6 - -
CASSSQRRTSGGSLDEQFF TGTGCCAGTAGTTCCCAGCGAAGGACTAGCGGGGGGTCGTTGGATGAGCAGTTCTTC TRBJ2-1 TRBV19 - TRBD2
CASSSLLAGEETQYF TGTGCCAGCAGCTCACTACTAGCGGGAGAAGAGACCCAGTACTTC TRBJ2-5 TRBV7-8 - TRBD2
CASSWGAGANVLTF TGTGCCAGCAGTTGGGGCGCGGGGGCCAACGTCCTGACTTTC TRBJ2-6 TRBV28 - -
CASSRGQRSNTGELFF TGTGCCAGCTCTCGAGGACAGCGTTCGAACACCGGGGAGCTGTTTTTT TRBJ2-2 TRBV18 - -
CASSPRMTSGSSYNEQFF TGTGCCAGCTCACCACGGATGACTAGCGGGAGCTCCTACAATGAGCAGTTCTTC TRBJ2-1 TRBV18 - TRBD2
CASSLAGGPHNEQFF TGTGCCAGCAGTTTAGCGGGAGGGCCTCACAATGAGCAGTTCTTC TRBJ2-1 TRBV28 - TRBD2
CASSFLTGGPETQYF TGTGCCAGCAGTTTCCTGACAGGGGGGCCAGAGACCCAGTACTTC TRBJ2-5 TRBV7-9 - TRBD1
CASSQTPGQGRKTKNIQYF TGCGCCAGCAGCCAAACACCGGGACAGGGACGGAAAACCAAAAACATTCAGTACTTC TRBJ2-4 TRBV4-1 - TRBD1
CASSGLLAGAGDVDEQFF TGTGCCAGCAGTGGGTTGCTAGCGGGGGCCGGGGATGTGGATGAGCAGTTCTTC TRBJ2-1 TRBV2 - TRBD2
CASSEQVFADTQYF TGTGCCAGCAGTGAACAGGTATTCGCAGATACGCAGTATTTT TRBJ2-3 TRBV2 few -